This TCR beta chain was recovered during a study of glioma-infiltrating T cells. This clonotype is deemed medium-sized. The antigen is unknown. Germline assignment: CDR1 MNHEY and CDR2 SVGEGT. The CDR3 has 16 residues. Trimming pared 5 bases from V and 5 bases from J, leaving 19 bases between. Amplification of TCR alpha and beta CDR3 regions from RNA used iRepertoire nested multiplex PCR. Tissue mRNA or PBMC total RNA, roughly 85-450 ng, went into one-step reverse transcription and amplification. MiXCR was run by TCRdb on the multiplex PCR reads, yielding one entry per CDR3 protein. The table has some 85,000 distinct CDR3 sequences, 20% to 25% seen once. Study observations and caveats: Only very few CDR3 sequences appeared in both tissue and blood. Tissue-blood divergence was below expectation in non-neoplastic patients, above in gliomas.

V usage is TRBV6-2 or TRBV6-3 and J usage is TRBJ1-5, with D perhaps matching TRBD1 (6 bases). Material for sequencing was glioma tissue, nonneoplastic brain tissue, or PBMCs (not recorded which). The TCR sequence derives from a human donor with low-grade glioma or glioblastoma, undergoing nonglioma brain surgery, or in good health (not recorded which). Here the CDR3 DNA reads TGTGCCAGCAGTCACCAGACAGGCTGGCGGGATCAGCCCCAGCATTTT. It yields the protein CASSHQTGWRDQPQHF.